One T cell receptor beta chain is described in this entry. Its antigen is as yet unknown. Germline CDR1 reads MNHEY; CDR2 reads SMNVEV (reference sequence). This CDR3 spans 16 amino acids. Trimming at V came to 7 bases and at J to 4 bases, leaving 7 bases not matched to a gene. The sample belongs to a study of cytomegalovirus exposure and HLA in healthy donors. Notes on the study in general: Three chains linked to CMV were shown in vitro to be specific for CMV antigens.

13 Jbeta primers and 60 Vbeta primers were used for the PCR. Libraries were prepared by immunoSEQ multiplex PCR; TCRdb keeps only in-frame clonotypes and omits some of them. Found here are approximately 70,000 clones, 72% of them singletons; the top ten hold 9% to 13%. The V and J genes are TRBV27 and TRBJ2-2; 12 nucleotides align to TRBD2. Sequenced input: PBMCs. The sequence derives from a woman aged 40 to 49 in good health and CMV-seropositive. The CDR3 nucleotides are TGTGCCAGCACCCTAGGACTAGCGGGGATCACCGGGGAGCTGTTTTTT. Its protein is CASTLGLAGITGELFF.